These 14 T cell receptor beta chains were sequenced from one sample in a study of T cell changes during pregnancy in multiple sclerosis. Generated by immunoSEQ multiplex PCR, the TCRdb table keeps only in-frame clones and is missing some. The sample holds 50,000 to 60,000 clones; approximately 89% are singletons and the top ten take 3% to 4%. The sample was peripheral blood, taken after pregnancy. The receptors here all came from a female donor in good health, enrolled as a control in a pregnancy study.

The J gene is TRBJ2-7, the V gene TRBV9; 8 bases align to TRBD1. Germline assignment: CDR1 SGDLS and CDR2 YYNGEE. This CDR3 spans 17 amino acids. The J segment lost 4 bases and the V segment lost 3 bases, leaving 15 bases of the junction unmatched. The chain's CDR3 is CASSATPWQGAGYEQYF. In nucleotides, the CDR3 is TGTGCCAGCAGCGCCACCCCTTGGCAGGGGGCAGGGTACGAGCAGTACTTC. Variable domain in full (rest from reference TRBV9 and TRBJ2-7): DSGVTQTPKHLITATGQRVTLRCSPRSGDLSVYWYQQSLDQGLQFLIQYYNGEERAKGNILERFSAQQFPDLHSELNLSSLELGDSALYFCASSATPWQGAGYEQYFGPGTRLTVT.

The chain couples TRBV4-1 to TRBJ1-6, with 7 bases identical to TRBD1. The CDR3 loop spans 15 amino acids. J lost 10 bases, V lost 1 base, and 7 bases had no gene match. Germline loops: CDR1 MGHRA, CDR2 YSYEKL. CDR3 loop: CASSQVATGSSPLHF. The CDR3, as DNA: TGCGCCAGCAGCCAAGTGGCGACAGGGTCATCACCCCTCCACTTT.

The count of this clone is one. The rearrangement links TRBV7-8 to TRBJ1-6, with D possibly matching TRBD1 (5 bases). CDR3 length: 20 amino acids. V gave up 1 base and J gave up 6 bases, with 25 bases separating them. Germline V gene lookup returns CDR1 SGHVS and CDR2 FQNEAQ. CDR3: CASSLERLLGEVTANSPLHF. The CDR3 DNA is TGTGCCAGCAGCTTAGAAAGATTATTGGGGGAGGTTACGGCTAATTCACCCCTCCACTTT.

In nucleotides, the CDR3 is TGTGCCAGTATGAGGCAGGGGCAAGAGACCCAGTACTTC. Amino acids: CASMRQGQETQYF. This chain connects TRBV19 to TRBJ2-5; perhaps TRBD1 as D (6 bases). This CDR3 comprises 13 residues. Trimming stripped 7 bases from V and 2 bases from J, with 11 bases between. Germline-derived CDR1 and CDR2 are LNHDA and SQIVND (reference sequence).

V usage is TRBV4-3 and J usage is TRBJ2-1, with 10 bases fitting TRBD1. The CDR3 is made up of 15 amino acids. Trimming at V came to 1 base and at J to 7 bases, leaving 4 bases not matched to a gene. In germline, CDR1 is LGHNA, CDR2 YSLEER. CDR3 sequence: CASSQVGQGMNEQFF. DNA for the CDR3: TGCGCCAGCAGCCAAGTGGGACAGGGGATGAATGAGCAGTTCTTC.

The chain employs TRBV11-2 and TRBJ1-1; weak D call: TRBD1 (6 bases). Germline CDR1 is SGHAT and CDR2 is FQNNGV. This CDR3 spans 17 amino acids. V was shortened by 4 bases and J by 3 bases, with 21 bases between the two germline ends. CDR3 residues: CASSSLTEIWGHTEAFF. CDR3 sequence (DNA): TGTGCCAGCAGCTCCCTAACTGAGATATGGGGGCACACTGAAGCTTTCTTT.

The rearrangement joins TRBV7-9 to TRBJ1-3, with 8 bases identical to TRBD1. The germline gives CDR1 SEHNR, CDR2 FQNEAQ (reference sequence). This CDR3 is built from 15 residues. The ends lost 2 bases at V and 3 bases at J; junction bases unmatched: 3. The CDR3 DNA reads TGTGCCAGCAGCTTATCAGGGGGCAGTGGAAACACCATATATTTT. Its translation: CASSLSGGSGNTIYF.

This chain joins TRBV30 and TRBJ1-4; 10 bases line up with TRBD1. CDR3 length: 15 residues. Looked up from germline, CDR1 is GTSNPN and CDR2 is SVGIG (reference sequence). V shed 4 bases, J shed 4 bases, and the junction held 6 bases outside the gene matches. DNA of the CDR3: TGTGCCTGGAAGCCGGGACAGGGGAGTAATGAAAAACTGTTTTTT. Translated, it gives CAWKPGQGSNEKLFF.

This clone was counted between two and nine times. The chain carries TRBV18 and TRBJ1-1; D perhaps matches TRBD1 (6 bases). From germline, CDR1 is KGHSH and CDR2 LQKENI. The CDR3 is 14 residues long. The ends were cut back, 3 bases at V and 5 bases at J, with 13 bases in the middle. CDR3 coding DNA: TGTGCCAGCTCACCGGGGGGGGCCGGAACTGAAGCTTTCTTT. It translates to CASSPGGAGTEAFF.

This chain links TRBV29-1 with TRBJ1-3; no clear D gene. This CDR3 is built from 12 residues. V was trimmed by 4 bases and J by 0 bases, leaving 4 bases between them. The germline gives CDR1 SQVTM, CDR2 ANQGSEA. Here the CDR3 reads CSVAISGNTIYF. The CDR3 coding sequence is TGCAGCGTTGCAATCTCTGGAAACACCATATATTTT. Full variable domain (rest looked up from reference TRBV29-1 and TRBJ1-3): SAVISQKPSRDICQRGTSLTIQCQVDSQVTMMFWYRQQPGQSLTLIATANQGSEATYESGFVIDKFPISRPNLTFSTLTVSNMSPEDSSIYLCSVAISGNTIYFGEGSWLTVV.

V usage is TRBV7-2 and J usage is TRBJ2-1; D is uncertain. Between the trimmed V and J ends, which lost 3 bases and 6 bases, there was a span of 15 bases. CDR3 length equals 15 residues. From germline, CDR1 is SGHTA and CDR2 FQGNSA. In DNA form, the CDR3 reads TGTGCCAGCAGCTTTGACCCACAGCCAGGCAATGAGCAGTTCTTC. This codes for CASSFDPQPGNEQFF.

The rearrangement links TRBV28 to TRBJ2-5, with 7 bases that match TRBD2. CDR1 and CDR2 from the germline V gene are MDHEN and SYDVKM. The ends lost 2 bases at V and 0 bases at J; junction bases unmatched: 3. There are 15 residues in the CDR3. The CDR3 DNA reads TGTGCCAGCAGTTTAGTGCTAGCGGACCAAGAGACCCAGTACTTC. Residues: CASSLVLADQETQYF.

V and J are TRBV21-1 and TRBJ1-1; TRBD1 reflects the table's D call only, with no check against the DNA. TRBV21-1 is a recognized pseudogene. CDR3 length: 16 residues. CDR3 DNA sequence: TGTGCCAGCAGCAAAGAAAGGGGTGGGGTACTCACTGAAGCTTTCTTT. This encodes CASSKERGGVLTEAFF.

V gene TRBV2 combines with J gene TRBJ2-1, with 7 bases fitting TRBD2. The CDR3 consists of 15 residues. V lost 4 bases, J lost 0 bases, and 3 bases stayed unmatched. Looked up from germline, CDR1 is SNHLY and CDR2 is FYNNEI. DNA for the CDR3: TGTGCCAGCAGTGGCGGGAGCCTCTCCTACAATGAGCAGTTCTTC. It is translated as CASSGGSLSYNEQFF.